This T cell receptor beta chain appears in the sequencing data of a study of CXCR3-negative and CXCR3-positive naive CD8 T cells. CDR1 and CDR2 from the germline V gene are MNHEY and SVGAGI. The CDR3 runs 15 residues. Carrying UMI labels, the TRB cDNA libraries were prepared through 5' RACE. No DNA is given; TCRdb re-called the 5' RACE reads and lists each CDR3 protein once. This sample lists 75,000 or so distinct CDR3 sequences; its ten largest clones have 1.6%. The source of this sequence is a human donor in good health. Some clones in this sample may be carry-over from other donors' samples. The chain couples TRBV6-5 to TRBJ2-7; TCRdb's D call, TRBD1, is unchecked because there is no DNA. Material: naive CXCR3- CD8+ T cells from blood. Subset here: CD45RO-CCR7+CD27+CD95- naive CD8+ T cells lacking CXCR3 (TNR3-). The CDR3: CASSPAGTATYEQYF.